This T cell receptor (beta chain) was obtained from a study of stem cell transplantation in POMP-related autoinflammatory disease (dated by TCRdb to the early 2020s). Broadly, across the study: The study hypothesized that defective thymoproteasomes impair MHC class I-dependent CD8+ T-cell differentiation and positive selection, skewing the TRB repertoire. Prior to transplant, the patients had skewing toward CD4+ naive T cells, low CD8+ T-cell proportions, and reduced T-cell cytokine secretion. To find out how POMP deficiency affects T-cell receptor beta repertoire diversity and CDR3 characteristics, high-throughput TRB sequencing was used.

The library was made by the immunoSEQ multiplex PCR assay. The published analysis was carried out like this. Repertoire diversity was quantified with Shannon entropy, accounting for clonal size distribution. The Gini-Simpson index (Simpson_1-D) served as the measure of how unequally clonotypes were distributed. TCRdb retrieved this table from immuneACCESS and kept in-frame rearrangements only. Not all clones are present; in checked studies, unresolved V genes account for under half, and no reason is known for the remainder. The V and J calls and clone size were taken over from that table, and D and trimming were inferred from the DNA. Present in this sample are roughly 32,000 clones, just over 85% of which were seen just once. Together, the top ten hold approximately 0.72% of the sample. Details on this clone: Its recognized antigen is unknown. The record has no base qualities; no much larger clone is one base away.

General conclusions and limits of the study: In PRAID patients, the trend toward lower diversity and increased clonality reached statistical significance only for regulatory T cells. A restricted number of unique TRB V-J gene pairings was observed in PRAID patients. PRAID patients trended toward lower TRB diversity and higher clonality across all analyzed T-cell subsets.

Deletion took 6 bases off V and 2 bases off J, with a span of 15 bases between the germline ends. The CDR3 goes from the cysteine to the phenylalanine over 15 residues. Just the 45-base CDR3 DNA is kept, in frame starting at base 1. Reading the germline V gene (reference sequence) gives CDR1 PRHDT and CDR2 FYEKMQ. The sample's time point label, in plain terms: before hematopoietic stem cell transplant. PRAID was marked by prominent immunodeficiency together with autoinflammation. Before TRB sequencing, T-cell subsets (conventional T cells, CD8+ T cells, regulatory T cells, T follicular helper cells) were sorted.

The sample was CD4+ T cells from PBMCs, taken before stem cell transplantation. This clonotype was sampled from a human donor with POMP-related autoinflammation and immune dysregulation (PRAID). Rearrangement joined TRBV13 to TRBJ2-3; the D gene remains uncertain. The nucleotide sequence reads TGTGCCAGCAGTCCCTCCACGGGCCACACAGATACGCAGTATTTT. Translation gives CASSPSTGHTDTQYF.